This T cell receptor beta chain was observed in a study of CD8 T cells in ankylosing spondylitis. TCRdb re-derived calls from the 5' RACE reads in MiXCR, one entry per CDR3 protein. The sample holds approximately 130,000 distinct CDR3 sequences, roughly 8.8% seen once. The table lists this clonotype with many counts. Sequences were obtained from blood, either unsorted or a sorted T cell fraction (not recorded which). The receptor was derived from a male donor with ankylosing spondylitis or in good health (not recorded which).

The CDR3 is CASSQDRLAVRKDTQYF. In DNA, the CDR3 is TGTGCCAGCAGCCAAGATCGACTAGCGGTTAGGAAAGATACGCAGTATTTT. The chain joins TRBV14 to TRBJ2-3; TRBD2 agrees at 9 bases. The junction had 9 bases not matched to a gene; V was cut back by 0 bases and J by 5 bases. This CDR3 contains 17 residues. Germline values: CDR1 SGHDN, CDR2 FVKESK.